This T cell receptor (beta chain) came from a study of T cell repertoires in cytomegalovirus infection. This clonotype showed up many times. Its cognate antigen is unknown. TCRdb re-called the reads through MiXCR, storing one row per CDR3 protein. The table has approximately 1,000,000 distinct CDR3 sequences, less than 35% seen once; the top ten hold over 12%. This CDR3 region has 10 residues. Looked up from germline, CDR1 is MNHNS and CDR2 is SASEGT. V lost 5 bases to trimming and J lost 8 bases, with 5 bases between them. The TCR originated in a human donor in good health (CMV status not recorded). Some clones in this sample may be carry-over from other donors' samples. The gene calls are TRBV6-1 and TRBJ2-3; D gene ambiguous. The sample in question was cultured CD8+ T cells from PBMCs, obtained from culture after CMV antigen stimulation. CDR3 sequence reads: CASSRSTQYF. CDR3 coding DNA: TGTGCCAGCAGTCGAAGTACGCAGTATTTT.